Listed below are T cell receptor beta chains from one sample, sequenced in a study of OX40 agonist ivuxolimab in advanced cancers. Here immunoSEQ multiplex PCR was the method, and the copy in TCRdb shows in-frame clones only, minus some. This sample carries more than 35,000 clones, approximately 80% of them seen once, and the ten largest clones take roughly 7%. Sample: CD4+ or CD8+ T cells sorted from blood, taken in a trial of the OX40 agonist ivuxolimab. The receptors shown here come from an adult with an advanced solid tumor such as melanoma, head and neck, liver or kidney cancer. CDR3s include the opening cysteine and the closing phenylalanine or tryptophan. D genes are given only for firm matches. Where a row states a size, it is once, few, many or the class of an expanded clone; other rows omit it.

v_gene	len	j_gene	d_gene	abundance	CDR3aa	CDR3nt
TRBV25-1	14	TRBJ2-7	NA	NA	CASSVLRDSYEQYF	TGTGCCAGCAGTGTACTCCGGGACTCCTACGAGCAGTACTTC
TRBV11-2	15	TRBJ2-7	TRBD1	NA	CASSLTGQAPYEQYF	TGTGCCAGCAGCTTAACAGGACAGGCCCCCTACGAGCAGTACTTC
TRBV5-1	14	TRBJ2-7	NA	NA	CASSRITGVYEQYF	TGTGCCAGCAGCCGTATAACGGGAGTCTACGAGCAGTACTTC
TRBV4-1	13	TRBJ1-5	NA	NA	CASSQDQSQPQHF	TGCGCCAGCAGCCAGGACCAGAGTCAGCCCCAGCATTTT
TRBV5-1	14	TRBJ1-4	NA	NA	CASSLGSVSTELFF	TGCGCCAGCAGCTTAGGTAGTGTTAGTACGGAACTGTTTTTT
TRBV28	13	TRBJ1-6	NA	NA	CASRRTSGSPLHF	TGTGCCAGCAGACGAACCTCGGGTTCACCCCTCCACTTT
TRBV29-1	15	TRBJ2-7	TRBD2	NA	CSANLGTSGTYEQYF	TGCAGCGCTAATCTAGGGACTAGCGGTACCTACGAGCAGTACTTC
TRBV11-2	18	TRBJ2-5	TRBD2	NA	CASSPRGLAGGRVETQYF	TGTGCCAGCAGCCCCAGGGGACTAGCGGGAGGACGGGTAGAGACCCAGTACTTC
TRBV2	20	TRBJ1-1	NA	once	CASSEGTENTNPRVNTEAFF	TGTGCCAGCAGTGAAGGGACAGAGAACACCAACCCTCGGGTGAACACTGAAGCTTTCTTT
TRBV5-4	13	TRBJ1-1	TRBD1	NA	CASSLETGDEAFF	TGTGCCAGCAGCTTGGAGACAGGGGATGAAGCTTTCTTT
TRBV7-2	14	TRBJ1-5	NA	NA	CASRSSGDYQPQHF	TGTGCCAGCAGGTCCTCGGGGGATTATCAGCCCCAGCATTTT
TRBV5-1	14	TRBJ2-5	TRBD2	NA	CASSFGLAEETQYF	TGCGCCAGCAGCTTCGGACTAGCGGAAGAGACCCAGTACTTC
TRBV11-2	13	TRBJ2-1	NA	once	CASSSEGGNEQFF	TGTGCCAGCAGCTCCGAGGGGGGGAATGAGCAGTTCTTC
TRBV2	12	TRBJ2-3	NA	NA	CANRPDTDTQYF	TGTGCCAACCGCCCAGACACAGATACGCAGTATTTT
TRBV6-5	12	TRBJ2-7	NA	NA	CASSYASDEQYF	TGTGCCAGCAGTTATGCCAGCGACGAGCAGTACTTC
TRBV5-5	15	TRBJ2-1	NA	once	CASSLGTTTHNEQFF	TGTGCCAGCAGCTTGGGGACGACTACCCACAATGAGCAGTTCTTC
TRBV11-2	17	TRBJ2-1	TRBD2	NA	CASSFTDGRGYYNEQFF	TGTGCCAGCAGCTTCACTGATGGGAGGGGATACTACAATGAGCAGTTCTTC
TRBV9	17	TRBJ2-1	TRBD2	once	CASSVTGTSGRNNEQFF	TGTGCCAGCAGCGTAACCGGGACTAGCGGGAGAAACAATGAGCAGTTCTTC
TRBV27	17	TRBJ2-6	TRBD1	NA	CASSLTGGYSGANVLTF	TGTGCCAGCAGTTTAACAGGGGGGTACTCTGGGGCCAACGTCCTGACTTTC
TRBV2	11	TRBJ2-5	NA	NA	CASRIEATQYF	TGTGCCAGCAGAATTGAGGCGACCCAGTACTTC
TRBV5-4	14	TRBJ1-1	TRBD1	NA	CASSFTGVNTEAFF	TGTGCCAGCAGCTTCACAGGGGTGAACACTGAAGCTTTCTTT
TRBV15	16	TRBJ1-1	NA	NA	CATSREGTGLRTEAFF	TGTGCCACCAGCAGAGAAGGAACAGGGCTGAGGACTGAAGCTTTCTTT
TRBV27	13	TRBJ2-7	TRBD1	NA	CASARDREYEQYF	TGTGCCAGCGCCCGGGACAGGGAGTACGAGCAGTACTTC
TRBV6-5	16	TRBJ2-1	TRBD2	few	CASSYQLAGGGNEQFF	TGTGCCAGCAGTTACCAGCTAGCGGGAGGGGGCAATGAGCAGTTCTTC
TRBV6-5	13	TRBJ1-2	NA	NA	CASTSTANYGYTF	TGTGCCAGCACGTCGACAGCTAACTATGGCTACACCTTC
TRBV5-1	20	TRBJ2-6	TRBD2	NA	CASSPRGLAGGISGANVLTF	TGCGCCAGCAGCCCGAGGGGTCTAGCGGGAGGAATCTCTGGGGCCAACGTCCTGACTTTC
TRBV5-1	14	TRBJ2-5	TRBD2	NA	CASSLVAGVETQYF	TGCGCCAGCAGCTTGGTAGCGGGAGTAGAGACCCAGTACTTC
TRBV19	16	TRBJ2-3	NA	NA	CASSIGPGGGTDTQYF	TGTGCCAGTAGTATCGGCCCCGGAGGGGGCACAGATACGCAGTATTTT
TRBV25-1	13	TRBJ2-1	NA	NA	CASSRPGYNEQFF	TGTGCCAGCAGCCGCCCGGGGTACAATGAGCAGTTCTTC
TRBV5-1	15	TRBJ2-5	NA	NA	CASSLRRDSQETQYF	TGCGCCAGCAGCTTGAGACGGGACTCCCAAGAGACCCAGTACTTC
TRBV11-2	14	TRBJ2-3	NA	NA	CASSLNGATDTQYF	TGTGCCAGCAGCTTAAACGGGGCCACAGATACGCAGTATTTT
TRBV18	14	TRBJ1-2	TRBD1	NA	CASSPGQEVYGYTF	TGTGCCAGCTCACCTGGACAGGAAGTCTATGGCTACACCTTC
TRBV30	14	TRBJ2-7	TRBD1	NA	CAWSWLAGGDEQYF	TGTGCCTGGAGTTGGTTGGCAGGGGGCGACGAGCAGTACTTC
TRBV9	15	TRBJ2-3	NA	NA	CASSVVPTSTDTQYF	TGTGCCAGCAGCGTAGTTCCGACGAGCACAGATACGCAGTATTTT
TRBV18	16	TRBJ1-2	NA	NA	CASSPGSLRGWKSYTF	TGTGCCAGCTCACCAGGCAGTTTGAGAGGGTGGAAATCCTACACCTTC
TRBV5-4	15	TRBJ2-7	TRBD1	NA	CASSPTGTGFYEQYF	TGTGCCAGCAGCCCAACCGGGACAGGGTTTTACGAGCAGTACTTC
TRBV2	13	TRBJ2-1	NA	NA	CASSVGSSNEQFF	TGTGCCAGCAGTGTTGGTAGTAGTAATGAGCAGTTCTTC
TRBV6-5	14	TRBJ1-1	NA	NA	CASSYEGENTEAFF	TGTGCCAGCAGTTACGAAGGCGAGAACACTGAAGCTTTCTTT
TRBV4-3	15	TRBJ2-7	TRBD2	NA	CASSRKREPDYEQYF	TGCGCCAGCAGCCGGAAGCGGGAGCCCGACTACGAGCAGTACTTC
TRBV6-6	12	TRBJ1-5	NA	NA	CASSFRDQPQHF	TGTGCCAGCAGTTTTCGAGATCAGCCCCAGCATTTT
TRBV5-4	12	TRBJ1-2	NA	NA	CASSQANYGYTF	TGTGCCAGCAGCCAGGCAAACTATGGCTACACCTTC
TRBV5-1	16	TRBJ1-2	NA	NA	CASSYGEGRYNYGYTF	TGCGCCAGCAGCTACGGGGAGGGTCGATATAACTATGGCTACACCTTC
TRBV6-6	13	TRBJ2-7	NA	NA	CASFGSVAYEQYF	TGTGCCAGCTTTGGGAGCGTAGCCTACGAGCAGTACTTC
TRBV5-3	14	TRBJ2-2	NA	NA	CARSLGRFTGELFF	TGTGCCAGAAGCTTGGGGAGATTCACCGGGGAGCTGTTTTTT
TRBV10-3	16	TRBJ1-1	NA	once	CAISDTPQGRSTEAFF	TGTGCCATCAGCGATACTCCTCAGGGGCGGAGCACTGAAGCTTTCTTT
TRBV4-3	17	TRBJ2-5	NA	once	CASSQDKGPDEQETQYF	TGCGCCAGCAGCCAAGATAAGGGGCCGGACGAACAAGAGACCCAGTACTTC
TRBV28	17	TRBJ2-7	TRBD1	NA	CASGAPPRGISLDEQYF	TGTGCCAGCGGCGCTCCACCCAGGGGGATCTCCTTGGACGAGCAGTACTTC
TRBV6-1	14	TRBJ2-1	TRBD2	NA	CASSEPWTAGVQFF	TGTGCCAGCAGTGAACCCTGGACCGCGGGAGTGCAGTTCTTC
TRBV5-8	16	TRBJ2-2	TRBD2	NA	CASSRGLAGNTGELFF	TGTGCCAGCAGCCGAGGACTAGCGGGAAACACCGGGGAGCTGTTTTTT
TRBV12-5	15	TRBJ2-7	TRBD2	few	CASGSFAGGPSEQYF	TGTGCTAGTGGTTCATTTGCGGGAGGGCCCTCCGAGCAGTACTTC
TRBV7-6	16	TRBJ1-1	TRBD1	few	CASSGRTGAENTEAFF	TGTGCCAGCAGCGGGAGGACAGGGGCGGAGAACACTGAAGCTTTCTTT
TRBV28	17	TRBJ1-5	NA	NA	CASSSLDVTDSNQPQHF	TGTGCCAGCAGTTCACTGGATGTGACTGATAGCAATCAGCCCCAGCATTTT
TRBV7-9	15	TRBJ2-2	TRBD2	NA	CASSLTSGRAGELFF	TGTGCCAGCAGCCTGACTAGCGGGAGGGCCGGGGAGCTGTTTTTT
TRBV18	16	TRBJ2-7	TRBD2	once	CASSPGTSGTFYEQYF	TGTGCCAGCTCACCCGGGACTAGCGGGACCTTCTACGAGCAGTACTTC
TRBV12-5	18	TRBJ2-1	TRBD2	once	CASADGTSGTDAYNEQFF	TGTGCTAGTGCCGACGGGACTAGCGGGACCGACGCCTACAATGAGCAGTTCTTC
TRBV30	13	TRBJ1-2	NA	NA	CAWIPGGLYGYTF	TGTGCCTGGATACCGGGGGGCCTCTATGGCTACACCTTC
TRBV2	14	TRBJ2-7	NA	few	CASSDGRVVHEQYF	TGTGCCAGCAGTGATGGCAGGGTGGTCCACGAGCAGTACTTC